This TCR beta chain comes out of a study of regulatory T cells in long-lasting Graves disease. The study, taken as a whole, reports: Patients with persistent disease shared over 2,500 public clonotypes, outpacing the 966 shared by new patients. Only a small sample size was used, which may have cut accuracy.

Library construction for TCR beta used iRepertoire HTBI primers and Arm-PCR of CDR3 regions. In the original processing: The samples included 60 to 65 TRBV and 14 to 15 TRBJ segments. TCRdb recomputed calls from the multiplex PCR reads with MiXCR, one row per CDR3 protein. TCRdb assigned the V and J calls; the authors' analysis was not used. The table has about 450,000 distinct CDR3 sequences, 20% to 25% seen once. This clonotype appeared many times. Its antigen is undetermined. Time point meaning: persistent/refractory GD, antithyroid drugs over 5 years with positive TRAb. The TCR library was prepared using RNA isolated from PBMCs. V shed 2 bases and J shed 0 bases, with 11 bases lying between them. Germline V gene data show CDR1 as MNHEY and CDR2 as SVGAGI. The CDR3 consists of 15 residues.

The chain employs TRBV6-5 and TRBJ2-7; a weak D match, TRBD2 (6 bases). The sample was peripheral blood mononuclear cells (PBMCs), taken when the disease was refractory, from a patient treated with antithyroid drugs. The TCR was taken from a female donor with Graves disease. This CDR3 reads CASSYGGIGSYEQYF. CDR3 bases: TGTGCCAGCAGTTACGGCGGGATCGGCTCCTACGAGCAGTACTTC.